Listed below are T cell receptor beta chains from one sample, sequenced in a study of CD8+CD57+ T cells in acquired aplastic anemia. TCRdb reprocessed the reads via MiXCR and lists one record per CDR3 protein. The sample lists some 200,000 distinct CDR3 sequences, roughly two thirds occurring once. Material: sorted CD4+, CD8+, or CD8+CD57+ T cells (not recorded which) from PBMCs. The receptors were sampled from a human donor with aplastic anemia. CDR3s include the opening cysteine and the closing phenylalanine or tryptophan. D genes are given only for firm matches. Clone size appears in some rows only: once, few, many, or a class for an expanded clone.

TGCGCCAGCAGCTGGGCGGGGGGTGGCGCAGATACGCAGTATTTT,CASSWAGGGADTQYF,TRBV4-1,TRBD2,TRBJ2-3,many
TGTGCCAGCAGCTTAGAGGAGGGACCTTACAATGAGCAGTTCTTC,CASSLEEGPYNEQFF,TRBV7-9,-,TRBJ2-1,many
TGTGCCAGCAGCCAAGCCCGGGACAGTTTCTACGAGCAGTACTTC,CASSQARDSFYEQYF,TRBV3-1,TRBD1,TRBJ2-7,many
TGTGCCACCAGTGATCAGTCCGGGACCCAGTACTTC,CATSDQSGTQYF,TRBV24-1,-,TRBJ2-5,-
TGTGCCACCGGGAGAGCGTGGGGAAACACCATATATTTT,CATGRAWGNTIYF,TRBV15,-,TRBJ1-3,-
TGTGCCAGCAGCCCTCAGACGGGTTCACCCCTCCACTTT,CASSPQTGSPLHF,TRBV7-8,-,TRBJ1-6,-
TGTGCCAGCAGCTTATGGGGTTCCTACAATGAGCAGTTCTTC,CASSLWGSYNEQFF,TRBV7-6,-,TRBJ2-1,many
TGTGCCATCAGTGAGCTAGACAGGGTGGGCACTGAAGCTTTCTTT,CAISELDRVGTEAFF,TRBV10-3,TRBD1,TRBJ1-1,many
TGCGCCAGCAGCTTGGTCGGTACCGAAGAGACCCAGTACTTC,CASSLVGTEETQYF,TRBV5-1,-,TRBJ2-5,few
TGTGCCAGCGCGTCAGTGGGGCGGGGGCAAGAGACCCAGTACTTC,CASASVGRGQETQYF,TRBV2,TRBD2,TRBJ2-5,-
TGTGCCAGCAGCATAGCGGGGGGGGGAGATACGCAGTATTTT,CASSIAGGGDTQYF,TRBV7-3,TRBD2,TRBJ2-3,-
TGTGCCAGCAGCAAACAGGGGGAGGGAGAGCAGTTCTTC,CASSKQGEGEQFF,TRBV3-1,-,TRBJ2-1,-
TGTGCCACCAGTCTAGCGGGAGAATATGAGCAGTTCTTC,CATSLAGEYEQFF,TRBV24-1,TRBD2,TRBJ2-1,-
TGTGCCAGTAGTATCCGCAGGGGTCCCTATGGCTACACCTTC,CASSIRRGPYGYTF,TRBV19,-,TRBJ1-2,-
TGTGCCAGCAGCTTAATAGGGGGCGGCTACGAGCAGTACTTC,CASSLIGGGYEQYF,TRBV7-6,TRBD1,TRBJ2-7,medium-sized
TGTGCCAGCAGCGTAGGAGGGAGGGGGATTCACGAGCAGTACTTC,CASSVGGRGIHEQYF,TRBV9,-,TRBJ2-7,-
TGCAGTGCTAGAGGGGGACTAGCGGGAGGTACGCAGTATTTT,CSARGGLAGGTQYF,TRBV20-1,TRBD2,TRBJ2-3,few
TGTGCCACCAGTGATTCGCGGATAGCGAACACTGAAGCTTTCTTT,CATSDSRIANTEAFF,TRBV24-1,-,TRBJ1-1,-
TGTGCCAGTGTCGGGGGGGAGAACACTAAAGCTTTCTTT,CASVGGENTKAFF,TRBV7-9,-,TRBJ1-1,-
TGTGCCAGCAGCGCGGGACAGGGAATCGATGGCTACACCTTC,CASSAGQGIDGYTF,TRBV7-9,TRBD1,TRBJ1-2,few
TGTGCCACCAGCAGCTCCAGGTCGGGACAGGGAACCTACGAGCAGTACTTC,CATSSSRSGQGTYEQYF,TRBV15,TRBD1,TRBJ2-7,few
TGTGCCAGCGGGCCGACAGGCAACTATGGCTACACCTTC,CASGPTGNYGYTF,TRBV2,-,TRBJ1-2,few
TGTGCCAGCAGCCAAGATCTAGCGGGAGTTACGCAGTATTTT,CASSQDLAGVTQYF,TRBV14,TRBD2,TRBJ2-3,once
TGCAGTGCCAGTAGGACTTCCCAATTCACAGATACGCAGTATTTT,CSASRTSQFTDTQYF,TRBV20-1,-,TRBJ2-3,many
TGTGCCACCGACTCCAGCAATGAGCAGTTCTTC,CATDSSNEQFF,TRBV2,-,TRBJ2-1,-
TGCAGCGGGCTGGAGGATTACGAGCAGTACTTC,CSGLEDYEQYF,TRBV29-1,-,TRBJ2-7,-
TGTGCCATATCAGGGGGGGAGACCCAGTACTTC,CAISGGETQYF,TRBV19,-,TRBJ2-5,-
TGCAGCACATGGGGGAGGGCAGACGAGCAGTACTTC,CSTWGRADEQYF,TRBV20-1,TRBD2,TRBJ2-7,-
TGTGCCAGCAGCTCCTCTGGCACTAACACTGAAGCTTTCTTT,CASSSSGTNTEAFF,TRBV7-3,-,TRBJ1-1,few
TGTGCCAGCAGCGTAGAGGGGATGGGAGAGACCCAGTACTTC,CASSVEGMGETQYF,TRBV9,-,TRBJ2-5,-
TGCAGCGTTGAAGGCTCACAGGGAAAAAACTATGGCTACACCTTC,CSVEGSQGKNYGYTF,TRBV29-1,-,TRBJ1-2,-
TGTGCCAGCAGTGAGGGTCAGGGGTATGGCTACACCTTC,CASSEGQGYGYTF,TRBV2,-,TRBJ1-2,-
TGTGCCAGCAGCTCACCGCGGGAGGGCCCTTCCTACAATGAGCAGTTCTTC,CASSSPREGPSYNEQFF,TRBV11-2,TRBD2,TRBJ2-1,few
TGCGCCAGCAGCATGCCCGGGACAGGGGGCGATTACGAGCAGTTCTTC,CASSMPGTGGDYEQFF,TRBV5-1,TRBD1,TRBJ2-1,once